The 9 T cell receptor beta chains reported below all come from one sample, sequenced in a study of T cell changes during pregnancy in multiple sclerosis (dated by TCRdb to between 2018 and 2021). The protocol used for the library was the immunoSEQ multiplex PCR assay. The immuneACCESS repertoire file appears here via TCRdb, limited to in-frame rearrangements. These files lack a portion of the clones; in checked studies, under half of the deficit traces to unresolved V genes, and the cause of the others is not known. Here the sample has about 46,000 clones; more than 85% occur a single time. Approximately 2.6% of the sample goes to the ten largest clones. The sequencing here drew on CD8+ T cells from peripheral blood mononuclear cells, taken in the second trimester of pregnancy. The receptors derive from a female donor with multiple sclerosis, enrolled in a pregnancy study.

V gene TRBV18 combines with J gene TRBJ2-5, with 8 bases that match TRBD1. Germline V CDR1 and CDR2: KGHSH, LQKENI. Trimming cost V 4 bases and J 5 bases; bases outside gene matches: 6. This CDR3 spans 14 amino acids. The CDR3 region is CASSLGTGRETQYF. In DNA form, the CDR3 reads TGTGCCAGCTCACTGGGGACAGGAAGGGAGACCCAGTACTTC. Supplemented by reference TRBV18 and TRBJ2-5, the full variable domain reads NAGVMQNPRHLVRRRGQEARLRCSPMKGHSHVYWYRQLPEEGLKFMVYLQKENIIDESGMPKERFSAEFPKEGPSILRIQQVVRGDSAAYFCASSLGTGRETQYFGPGTRLLVL.

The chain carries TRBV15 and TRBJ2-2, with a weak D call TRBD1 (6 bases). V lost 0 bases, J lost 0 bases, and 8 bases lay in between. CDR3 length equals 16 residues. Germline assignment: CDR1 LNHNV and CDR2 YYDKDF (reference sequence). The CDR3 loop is CATSRDRDTNTGELFF. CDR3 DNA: TGTGCCACCAGCAGAGATCGGGACACGAACACCGGGGAGCTGTTTTTT.

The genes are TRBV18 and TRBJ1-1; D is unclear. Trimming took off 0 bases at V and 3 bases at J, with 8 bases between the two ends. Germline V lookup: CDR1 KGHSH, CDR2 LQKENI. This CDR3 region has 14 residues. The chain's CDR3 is CASSPPQDYTEAFF. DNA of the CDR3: TGTGCCAGCTCACCACCCCAGGATTACACTGAAGCTTTCTTT.

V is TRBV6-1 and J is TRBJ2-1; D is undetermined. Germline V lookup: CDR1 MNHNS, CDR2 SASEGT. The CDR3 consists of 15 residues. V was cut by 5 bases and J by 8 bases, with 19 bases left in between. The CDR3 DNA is TGTGCCAGCAGTTTGTTCGAAACTATGACCCATGAGCAGTTCTTC. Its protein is CASSLFETMTHEQFF.

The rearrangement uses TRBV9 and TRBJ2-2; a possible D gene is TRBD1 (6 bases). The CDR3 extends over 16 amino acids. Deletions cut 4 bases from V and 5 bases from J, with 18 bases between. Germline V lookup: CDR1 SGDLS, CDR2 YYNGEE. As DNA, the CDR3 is TGTGCCAGCAGCTACCCCAAGGGGGTAAATACCGGGGAGCTGTTTTTT. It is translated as CASSYPKGVNTGELFF.

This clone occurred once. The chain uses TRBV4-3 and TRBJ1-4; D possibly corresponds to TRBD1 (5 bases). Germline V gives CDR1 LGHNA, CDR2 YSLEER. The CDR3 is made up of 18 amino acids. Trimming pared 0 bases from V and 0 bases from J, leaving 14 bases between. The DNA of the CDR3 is TGCGCCAGCAGCCAAGATGAGTGGGGGGTAGCAACTAATGAAAAACTGTTTTTT. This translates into CASSQDEWGVATNEKLFF.

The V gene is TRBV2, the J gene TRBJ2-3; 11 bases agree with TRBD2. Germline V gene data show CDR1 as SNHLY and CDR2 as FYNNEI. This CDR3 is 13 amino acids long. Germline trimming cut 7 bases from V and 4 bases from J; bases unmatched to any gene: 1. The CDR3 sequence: CASIAGGPDTQYF. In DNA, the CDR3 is TGTGCCAGCATAGCGGGGGGGCCAGATACGCAGTATTTT.

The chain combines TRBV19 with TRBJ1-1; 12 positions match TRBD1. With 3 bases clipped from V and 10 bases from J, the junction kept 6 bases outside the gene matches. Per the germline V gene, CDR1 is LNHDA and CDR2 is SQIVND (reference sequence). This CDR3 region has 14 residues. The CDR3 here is CASSMGTGGVGAFF. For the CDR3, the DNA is TGTGCCAGTAGTATGGGGACAGGGGGCGTCGGAGCTTTCTTT.

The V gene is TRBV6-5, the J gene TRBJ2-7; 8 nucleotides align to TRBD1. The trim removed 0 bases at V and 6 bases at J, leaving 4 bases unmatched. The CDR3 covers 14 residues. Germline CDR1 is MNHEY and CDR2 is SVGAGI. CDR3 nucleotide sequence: TGTGCCAGCAGTTACTCTATCAGGGGGCGCGAGCAGTACTTC. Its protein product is CASSYSIRGREQYF.